The rows below give T cell receptor beta chains drawn from one sample of a study of blood T cell repertoires in COVID-19. Profiled with immunoSEQ multiplex PCR; TCRdb holds only in-frame clones, not every one. The table records some 66,000 clones, over 80% of them present only once. Sequenced sample: peripheral blood. Receptors were obtained from a human donor in a cohort sampled during active COVID-19. CDR3s include the opening cysteine and the closing phenylalanine or tryptophan. Each record gives: J gene, V gene, clone size, D gene, CDR3 protein, CDR3 DNA. The D gene is left open where the match is weak. A clone size is listed for some rows: how often the clone was seen (once, few, many), or a class if it is expanded.

>TRBJ1-1|TRBV19|.|.
CASSSRHRVGTEAFF
TGTGCCAGTAGTTCTAGACACAGGGTGGGCACTGAAGCTTTCTTT
>TRBJ2-3|TRBV19|.|.
CASSITNWGETKRNTQYF
TGTGCCAGTAGTATTACAAATTGGGGAGAGACAAAAAGAAATACGCAGTATTTT
>TRBJ1-1|TRBV21-1|once|.
CASSWDSLTEAFF
TGTGCCAGCAGCTGGGACTCCCTCACTGAAGCTTTCTTT
>TRBJ2-1|TRBV9|.|TRBD1
CASSVSPGGSEQFF
TGTGCCAGCAGCGTTTCCCCAGGGGGTAGTGAGCAGTTCTTC
>TRBJ1-2|TRBV7-2|once|TRBD1
CASSLGTGGGGYTF
TGTGCCAGCAGCTTAGGGACAGGGGGCGGTGGCTACACCTTC
>TRBJ1-2|TRBV6-5|once|.
CASSFGRQDGYTF
TGTGCCAGCAGTTTTGGGAGACAGGATGGCTACACCTTC
>TRBJ2-1|TRBV5-1|.|TRBD1
CASKWTGGNNEQFF
TGCGCCAGCAAGTGGACAGGGGGAAACAATGAGCAGTTCTTC
>TRBJ2-5|TRBV11-2|once|.
CASSLRGGVLETQYF
TGTGCCAGCAGCTTGAGGGGGGGAGTCCTGGAGACCCAGTACTTC
>TRBJ2-3|TRBV27|.|TRBD2
CASSPSYSGLAGQGGTDTQYF
TGTGCCAGCAGTCCCTCGTATTCGGGACTAGCGGGCCAGGGGGGCACAGATACGCAGTATTTT
>TRBJ2-5|TRBV7-2|.|.
CASSPIAEGETQYF
TGTGCCAGCAGCCCCATAGCGGAGGGAGAGACCCAGTACTTC
>TRBJ2-2|TRBV2|.|TRBD2
CASRRASGRAGYGELFF
TGTGCCAGCAGACGGGCTAGCGGGAGGGCCGGGTACGGGGAGCTGTTTTTT
>TRBJ2-3|TRBV6-6|.|TRBD2
CASSPKGLAGEADTQYF
TGTGCCAGCAGTCCTAAGGGACTAGCGGGGGAGGCAGATACGCAGTATTTT
>TRBJ2-5|TRBV9|.|TRBD2
CASSVVEGGETQYF
TGTGCCAGCAGCGTAGTGGAGGGAGGGGAGACCCAGTACTTC
>TRBJ2-1|TRBV7-2|.|TRBD2
CASSLDLAGGYNEQFF
TGTGCCAGCAGCCTCGACCTAGCGGGGGGGTACAATGAGCAGTTCTTC
>TRBJ1-6|TRBV18|.|.
CASSPPGRDNSPLHF
TGTGCCAGCTCACCACCGGGGCGAGACAATTCACCCCTCCACTTT
>TRBJ1-1|TRBV19|.|TRBD1
CASRSDRGYTEAFF
TGTGCCAGTAGAAGCGACAGGGGATATACTGAAGCTTTCTTT
>TRBJ2-2|TRBV18|.|TRBD1
CASSQIRDRGPLNTGELFF
TGTGCCAGCTCGCAAATCCGGGACAGGGGCCCGTTGAACACCGGGGAGCTGTTTTTT
>TRBJ1-5|TRBV6-2/TRBV6-3|.|.
CASSPGQTTRGNQPQHF
TGTGCCAGCAGCCCCGGACAGACCACCCGTGGCAATCAGCCCCAGCATTTT
>TRBJ2-5|TRBV27|.|.
CASSLYGQRAQATQYF
TGTGCCAGCAGTTTATACGGACAGAGGGCGCAGGCGACCCAGTACTTC
>TRBJ2-5|TRBV4-3|.|TRBD2
CASSQDLQRGGRRETQYF
TGCGCCAGCAGCCAAGATCTTCAGCGGGGGGGCCGCAGGGAGACCCAGTACTTC
>TRBJ1-5|TRBV19|.|.
CASSKDRGWGNQPQHF
TGTGCCAGTAGTAAGGACCGAGGGTGGGGCAATCAGCCCCAGCATTTT
>TRBJ2-1|TRBV2|.|.
CASITGVFYNEQFF
TGTGCCAGCATCACGGGGGTTTTCTACAATGAGCAGTTCTTC
>TRBJ1-1|TRBV11-1|.|.
CASSLNQGTTEAFF
TGTGCCAGCAGCCTAAACCAGGGGACCACTGAAGCTTTCTTT
>TRBJ1-1|TRBV20-1|.|.
CSASWPPLNTEAFF
TGCAGTGCTAGTTGGCCCCCCTTGAACACTGAAGCTTTCTTT
>TRBJ2-1|TRBV9|.|.
CASSLRGEQFF
TGTGCCAGCTCGCTTCGGGGTGAGCAGTTCTTC
>TRBJ2-3|TRBV28|.|TRBD2
CASSSLAVASTDTQYF
TGTGCCAGCAGCTCACTAGCGGTTGCTAGCACAGATACGCAGTATTTT